This record looks at one T cell receptor (beta chain) sequence and its context. The antigen it recognizes is unknown. Per-base qualities were not stored, and no clone one base away is much larger. Per the germline V gene, MDHEN is the CDR1 and SYDVKM is the CDR2. Inclusive of the bounding cysteine and phenylalanine, the CDR3 is 16 residues long. Of all the DNA, just the CDR3 is kept, 48 bases in frame from base 1. Trimming removed 5 bases from V and 0 bases from J; the gene matches leave 7 bases unexplained. This sample was included in a study of technical replicates of blood from a handful of donors (dated by TCRdb to about 2017). Preparation of the library involved the immunoSEQ multiplex PCR assay. The table was pulled from immuneACCESS by TCRdb, which kept in-frame rearrangements only. Such tables lose some clones; where checked, under half of the loss comes from unresolved V genes, and the rest has no known cause. For this sample the table gives 98,000 or so clones, of which approximately 94% were detected only once. The ten largest clones add up to over 0.2% of the sample.

The chain is assembled from TRBV28 and TRBJ1-5; a stretch of 7 junction bases matches TRBD1. Sequences were obtained from T cells isolated from PBMCs. This clonotype was sampled from a human donor in good health. The CDR3: CASSLAGTDSNQPQHF. The base sequence is TGTGCCAGCAGTCTAGCCGGGACAGATAGCAATCAGCCCCAGCATTTT.